This passage covers 5 T cell receptor beta chains from one sample sequenced in a study of glioma-infiltrating T cells after dendritic cell vaccination. Profiled with immunoSEQ multiplex PCR; TCRdb holds only in-frame clones, not every one. The sample includes about 65,000 clones, 86% of them seen just once. The sample's time point: after dendritic cell vaccination, including at tumor progression/relapse. The sample consisted of blood, taken after dendritic cell vaccination. These receptors were collected from a human donor with glioblastoma.

The V and J genes are TRBV6-5 and TRBJ2-7; 11 bases align to TRBD1. CDR3 length: 13 amino acids. Germline-derived CDR1 and CDR2 are MNHEY and SVGAGI. V shed 7 bases and J 6 bases; nucleotides not matched to a gene: 5. The CDR3 sequence is CASTRTGGVEQYF. In nucleotides, the CDR3 is TGTGCCAGCACCCGGACAGGGGGCGTCGAGCAGTACTTC.

This sequence joins TRBV6-5 and TRBJ2-7, with a tentative D call TRBD1 (6 bases). CDR3 length: 15 amino acids. Germline-derived CDR1 and CDR2 are MNHEY and SVGAGI. V was clipped by 6 bases and J by 1 base, with 16 bases between them. This CDR3 reads CASRRAGQYSYEQYF. In nucleotides, the CDR3 is TGTGCCAGCAGGAGGGCAGGACAGTATTCCTACGAGCAGTACTTC.

This chain uses TRBV29-1 with TRBJ2-1, with TRBD2 identical over 10 bases. The germline CDR1 and CDR2 sequences are SQVTM and ANQGSEA. Unmatched junction bases numbered 14, after V lost 8 bases and J lost 7 bases. This CDR3 region has 15 residues. The chain's CDR3 is CSSTQREGLVNEQFF. CDR3 nucleotide sequence: TGCAGCTCCACCCAGCGGGAGGGCCTTGTAAATGAGCAGTTCTTC.

This clone has more than one count but fewer than ten. The genes are TRBV4-3 and TRBJ2-3; TRBD2 agrees at 10 bases. The germline V gene has CDR1 LGHNA and CDR2 YSLEER. V was clipped by 1 base and J by 2 bases; unmatched bases: 3. This CDR3 has 16 amino acids. The CDR3 loop reads CASSQGTSGHTDTQYF. DNA for the CDR3: TGCGCCAGCAGCCAAGGGACTAGCGGACACACAGATACGCAGTATTTT.

This clone was observed once. At one boundary the junction diverges from the germline segment, which might be a read error. V and J are TRBV20-1 and TRBJ2-1; D gene uncertain. The CDR3 totals 10 residues. CDR1 is DFQATT and CDR2 is SNEGSKA in the germline V gene (reference sequence). CDR3 DNA sequence: TGCGGTGCCTTTTACAATGAGCAGTTCTTC. Its translation is CGAFYNEQFF.